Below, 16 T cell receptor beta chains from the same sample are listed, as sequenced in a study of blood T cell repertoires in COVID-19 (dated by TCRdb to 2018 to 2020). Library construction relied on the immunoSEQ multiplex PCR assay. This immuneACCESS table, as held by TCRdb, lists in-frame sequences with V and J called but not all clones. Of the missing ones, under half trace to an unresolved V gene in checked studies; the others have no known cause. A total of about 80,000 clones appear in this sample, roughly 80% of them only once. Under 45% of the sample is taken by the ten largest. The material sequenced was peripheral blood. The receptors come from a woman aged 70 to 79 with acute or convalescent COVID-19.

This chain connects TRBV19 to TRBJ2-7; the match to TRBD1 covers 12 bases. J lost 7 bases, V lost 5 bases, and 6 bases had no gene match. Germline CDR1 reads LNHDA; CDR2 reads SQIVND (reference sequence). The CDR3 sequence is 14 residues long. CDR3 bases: TGTGCCAGTAGTTACCGGGACAGGGGGCGGGAGCAGTACTTC. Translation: CASSYRDRGREQYF.

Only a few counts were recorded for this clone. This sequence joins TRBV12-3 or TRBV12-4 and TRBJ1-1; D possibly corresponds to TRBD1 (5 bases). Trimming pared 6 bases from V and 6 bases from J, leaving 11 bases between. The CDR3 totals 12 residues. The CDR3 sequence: CASRQGVSEAFF. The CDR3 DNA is TGTGCCAGCAGACAAGGGGTATCTGAAGCTTTCTTT.

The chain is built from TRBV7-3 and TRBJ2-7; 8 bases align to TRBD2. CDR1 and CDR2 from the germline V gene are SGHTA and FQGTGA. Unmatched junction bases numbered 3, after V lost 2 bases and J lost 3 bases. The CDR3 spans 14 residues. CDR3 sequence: CASSLAGGYYEQYF. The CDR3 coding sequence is TGTGCCAGCAGCTTAGCGGGGGGCTACTACGAGCAGTACTTC.

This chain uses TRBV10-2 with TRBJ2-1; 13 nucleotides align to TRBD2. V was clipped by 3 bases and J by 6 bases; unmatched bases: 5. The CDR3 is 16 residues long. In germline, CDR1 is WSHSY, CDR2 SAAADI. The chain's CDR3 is CASSDTGLAGANEQFF. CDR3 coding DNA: TGCGCCAGCAGTGATACCGGACTAGCGGGAGCCAATGAGCAGTTCTTC.

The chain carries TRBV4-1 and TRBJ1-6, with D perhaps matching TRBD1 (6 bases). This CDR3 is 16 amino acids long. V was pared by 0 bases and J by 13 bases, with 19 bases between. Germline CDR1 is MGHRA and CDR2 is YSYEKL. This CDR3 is CASSQERTVGSGPLHF. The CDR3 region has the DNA TGCGCCAGCAGCCAAGAAAGGACAGTTGGTTCGGGGCCCCTCCACTTT.

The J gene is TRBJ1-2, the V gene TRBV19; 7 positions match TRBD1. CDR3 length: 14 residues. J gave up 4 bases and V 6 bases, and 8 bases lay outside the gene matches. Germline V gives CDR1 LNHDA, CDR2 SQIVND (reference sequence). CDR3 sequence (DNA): TGTGCCAGTAGCGAGGGGGCGCTTATCTATGGCTACACCTTC. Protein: CASSEGALIYGYTF.

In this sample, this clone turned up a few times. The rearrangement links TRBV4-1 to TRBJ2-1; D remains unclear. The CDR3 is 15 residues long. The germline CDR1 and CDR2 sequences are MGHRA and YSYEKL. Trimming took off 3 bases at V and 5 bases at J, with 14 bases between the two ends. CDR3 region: CASSHMRSRHNEQFF. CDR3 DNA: TGCGCCAGCAGCCACATGAGATCCCGTCACAATGAGCAGTTCTTC.

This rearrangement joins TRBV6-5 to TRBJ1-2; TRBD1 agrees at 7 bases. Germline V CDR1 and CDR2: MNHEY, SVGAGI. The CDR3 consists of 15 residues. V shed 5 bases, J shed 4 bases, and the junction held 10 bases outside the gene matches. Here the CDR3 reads CASSKTGTAFYGYTF. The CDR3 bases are TGTGCCAGCAGTAAAACCGGGACAGCGTTCTATGGCTACACCTTC.

CDR3 bases: TGTGCCAGCCCTCCAGCACCCGGGACAGGGTTACTTGAAGCTTTCTTT. As protein: CASPPAPGTGLLEAFF. The genes are TRBV28 and TRBJ1-1; 9 bases map to TRBD1. The CDR3 covers 16 residues. Germline V gene sequence: CDR1 MDHEN, CDR2 SYDVKM. V shed 8 bases, J shed 7 bases, and the junction held 17 bases outside the gene matches.

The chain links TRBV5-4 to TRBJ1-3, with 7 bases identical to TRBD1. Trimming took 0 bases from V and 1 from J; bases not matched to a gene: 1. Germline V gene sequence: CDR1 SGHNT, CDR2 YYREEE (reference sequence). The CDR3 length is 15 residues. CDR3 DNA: TGTGCCAGCAGCTTGGGGACAGGATCTGGAAACACCATATATTTT. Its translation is CASSLGTGSGNTIYF. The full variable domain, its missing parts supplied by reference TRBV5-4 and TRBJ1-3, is ETGVTQSPTHLIKTRGQQVTLRCSSQSGHNTVSWYQQALGQGPQFIFQYYREEENGRGNFPPRFSGLQFPNYSSELNVNALELDDSALYLCASSLGTGSGNTIYFGEGSWLTVV.

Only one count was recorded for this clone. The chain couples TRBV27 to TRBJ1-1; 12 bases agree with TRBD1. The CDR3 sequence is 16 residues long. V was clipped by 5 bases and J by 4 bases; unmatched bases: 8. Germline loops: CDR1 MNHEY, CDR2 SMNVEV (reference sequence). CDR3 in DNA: TGTGCCAGCAGTGGGGACAGGGGGCCTCGGGCCACTGAAGCTTTCTTT. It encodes CASSGDRGPRATEAFF.

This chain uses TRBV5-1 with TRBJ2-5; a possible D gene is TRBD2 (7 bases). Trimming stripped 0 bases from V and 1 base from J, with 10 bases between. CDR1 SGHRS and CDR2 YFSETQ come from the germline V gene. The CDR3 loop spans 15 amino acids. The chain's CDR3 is CASSLGGGGQETQYF. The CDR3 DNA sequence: TGCGCCAGCAGCTTGGGCGGGGGCGGCCAAGAGACCCAGTACTTC.

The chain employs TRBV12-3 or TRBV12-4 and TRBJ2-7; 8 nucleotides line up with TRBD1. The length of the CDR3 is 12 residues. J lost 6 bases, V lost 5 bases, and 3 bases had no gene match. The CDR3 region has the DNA TGTGCCAGCAGTAAAGGGACAGGCGAGCAGTACTTC. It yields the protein CASSKGTGEQYF.

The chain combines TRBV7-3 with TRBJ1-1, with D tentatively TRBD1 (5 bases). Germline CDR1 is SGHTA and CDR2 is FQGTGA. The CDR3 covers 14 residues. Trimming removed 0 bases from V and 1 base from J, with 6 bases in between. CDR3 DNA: TGTGCCAGCAGCTTAACCGACAGGAACACTGAAGCTTTCTTT. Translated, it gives CASSLTDRNTEAFF. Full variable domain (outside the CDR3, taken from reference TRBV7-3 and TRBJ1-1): GAGVSQTPSNKVTEKGKYVELRCDPISGHTALYWYRQSLGQGPEFLIYFQGTGAADDSGLPNDRFFAVRPEGSVSTLKIQRTERGDSAVYLCASSLTDRNTEAFFGQGTRLTVV.

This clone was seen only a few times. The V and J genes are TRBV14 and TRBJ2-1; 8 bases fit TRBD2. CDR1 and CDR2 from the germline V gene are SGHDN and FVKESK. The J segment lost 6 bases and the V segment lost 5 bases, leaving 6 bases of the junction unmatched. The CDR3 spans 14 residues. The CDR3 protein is CASSGTREPNEQFF. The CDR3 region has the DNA TGTGCCAGCAGCGGGACTAGGGAGCCCAATGAGCAGTTCTTC.

CDR3: CASSLGSPRLSYEQYF. In DNA form, the CDR3 reads TGTGCCAGCAGCCTAGGCTCTCCTAGGTTATCTTACGAGCAGTACTTC. J is TRBJ2-7 and V is TRBV3-1 (or the pseudogene TRBV3-2); D ambiguous. The germline V and J ends were trimmed by 4 bases and 4 bases, with 20 bases remaining between them. The germline CDR1 and CDR2 sequences are LGHDT and YNNKEL (reference sequence). This CDR3 is built from 16 residues.